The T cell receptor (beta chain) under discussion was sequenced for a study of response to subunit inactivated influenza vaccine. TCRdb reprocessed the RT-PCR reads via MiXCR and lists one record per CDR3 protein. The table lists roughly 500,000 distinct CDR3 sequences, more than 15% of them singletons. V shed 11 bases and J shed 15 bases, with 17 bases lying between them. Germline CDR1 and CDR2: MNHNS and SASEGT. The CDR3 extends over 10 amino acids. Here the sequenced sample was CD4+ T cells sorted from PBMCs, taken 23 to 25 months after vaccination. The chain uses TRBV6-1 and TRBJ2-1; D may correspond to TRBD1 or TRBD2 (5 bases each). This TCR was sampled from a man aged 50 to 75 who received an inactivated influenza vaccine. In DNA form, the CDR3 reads TGTGCCGGCATAGTGGGGGATGGGTTCTTC. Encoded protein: CAGIVGDGFF.